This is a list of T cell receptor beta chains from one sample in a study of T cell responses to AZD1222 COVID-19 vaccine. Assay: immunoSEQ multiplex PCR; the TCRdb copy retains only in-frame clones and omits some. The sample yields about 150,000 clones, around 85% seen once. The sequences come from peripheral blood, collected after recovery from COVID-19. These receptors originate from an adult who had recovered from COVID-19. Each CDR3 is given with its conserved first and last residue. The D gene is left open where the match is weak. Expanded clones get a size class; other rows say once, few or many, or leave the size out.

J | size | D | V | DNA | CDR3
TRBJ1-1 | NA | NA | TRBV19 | TGTGCCAGTACCCCCCCGGGACCCATAACTGAAGCTTTCTTT | CASTPPGPITEAFF
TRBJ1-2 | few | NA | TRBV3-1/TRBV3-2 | TGTGCCAGCAGCCAAAACCTTGGGGGTGGCTACACCTTC | CASSQNLGGGYTF
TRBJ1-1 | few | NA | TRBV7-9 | TGTGCCAGCAGCTTACGGAGAGGAACCTTGAACACTGAAGCTTTCTTT | CASSLRRGTLNTEAFF
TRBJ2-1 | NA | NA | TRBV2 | TGTGCCAGCAGTGTTAGAGGAGGACCTCGAGTTGATGAGCAGTTCTTC | CASSVRGGPRVDEQFF
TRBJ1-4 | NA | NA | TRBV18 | TGTGCCAGCTCAGTAGGACATGCAACTAATGAAAAACTGTTTTTT | CASSVGHATNEKLFF
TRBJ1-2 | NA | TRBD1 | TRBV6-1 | TGTGCCAGCAGTGAAGCGCTGCCGGCAGGGGGACGTAACTATGGCTACACCTTC | CASSEALPAGGRNYGYTF
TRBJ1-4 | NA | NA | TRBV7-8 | TGTGCCAGCAGTTCCGGGGGGGCGGGTGAAAAACTGTTTTTT | CASSSGGAGEKLFF
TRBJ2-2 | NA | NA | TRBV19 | TGTGCCAGTAGTATAGCAGGGACTAGGCAGGGGGCTTTAGGAACCGGGGAGCTGTTTTTT | CASSIAGTRQGALGTGELFF
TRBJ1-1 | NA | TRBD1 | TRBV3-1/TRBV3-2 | TGTGCCAGCAGCAAGGGGGCAGTGAACACTGAAGCTTTCTTT | CASSKGAVNTEAFF
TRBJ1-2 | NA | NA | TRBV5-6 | TGTGCCAGCAGCTTGGGCGGCAACTATGGCTACACCTTC | CASSLGGNYGYTF
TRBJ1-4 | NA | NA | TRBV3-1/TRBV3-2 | TGTGCCAGCAGCCAAGCGGGAAGGGACAATGAAAAACTGTTTTTT | CASSQAGRDNEKLFF
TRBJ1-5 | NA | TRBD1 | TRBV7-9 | TGTGCCAGCAGCATGGGACAGCAAACCGGTAGGCCCCAGCATTTT | CASSMGQQTGRPQHF
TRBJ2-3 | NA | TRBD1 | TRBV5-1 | TGCGCCAGCAGCACAAAACATGGGCAGGGGGCAGGCACAGATACGCAGTATTTT | CASSTKHGQGAGTDTQYF
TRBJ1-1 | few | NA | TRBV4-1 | TGCGCCAGCAGCCAAGATGTGGCAGGGGCGGGGACTGAAGCTTTCTTT | CASSQDVAGAGTEAFF
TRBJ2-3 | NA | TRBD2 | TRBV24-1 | TGTGCCACCGGTAGGACTAGCGGGAGAACAGATACGCAGTATTTT | CATGRTSGRTDTQYF
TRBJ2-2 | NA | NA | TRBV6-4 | TGTGCCAGCAGTGAAGTCCACACCGGGGAGCTGTTTTTT | CASSEVHTGELFF
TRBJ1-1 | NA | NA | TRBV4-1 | TGCGCCAGCAGCCAAGGAGGGGGTTTGACAACTTTCTTT | CASSQGGGLTTFF
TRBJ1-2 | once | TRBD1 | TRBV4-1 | TGCGCCAGCAGCCAAGGGGGGACAGCCTCTAACTATGGCTACACCTTC | CASSQGGTASNYGYTF
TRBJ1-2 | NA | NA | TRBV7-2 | TGTGCCAGCAGCTTAGGGGGGGGAGCGGGCTACACCTTC | CASSLGGGAGYTF
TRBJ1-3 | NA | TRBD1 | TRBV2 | TGTGCCAGTCAGCAGGGGGACAGTGGAAACACCATATATTTT | CASQQGDSGNTIYF
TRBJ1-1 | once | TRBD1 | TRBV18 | TGTGCCAGCTCACCCATAGGACAGGGGGCTCCACCCACTGAAGCTTTCTTT | CASSPIGQGAPPTEAFF
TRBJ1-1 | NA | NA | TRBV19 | TGTGCCAGTAGCAACAGGATGAACACTGAAGCTTTCTTT | CASSNRMNTEAFF
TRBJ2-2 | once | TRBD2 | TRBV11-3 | TGTGCCAGCAGCGAGGGACTAGCGGGGGGCGGCGCCGGGGAGCTGTTTTTT | CASSEGLAGGGAGELFF
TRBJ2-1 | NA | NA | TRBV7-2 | TGTGCCAGCAGCTTGGGTCCAGGGTACGATGAGCAGTTCTTC | CASSLGPGYDEQFF
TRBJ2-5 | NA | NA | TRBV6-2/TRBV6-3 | TGTGCCAGCAGTACCCACACCGGGGGTCGGGAGACCCAGTACTTC | CASSTHTGGRETQYF
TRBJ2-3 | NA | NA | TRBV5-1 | TGCGCCAGCAGCTCCGGGGTGGGGGGGCGCACAGATACGCAGTATTTT | CASSSGVGGRTDTQYF
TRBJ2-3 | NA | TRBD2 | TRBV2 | TGTGCCAGCAGTGACGGGGGGGCCCTTGTCACGCAGTATTTT | CASSDGGALVTQYF
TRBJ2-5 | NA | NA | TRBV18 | TGTGCCAGCTCCCCGGCAGGAGAGACCCAGTACTTC | CASSPAGETQYF
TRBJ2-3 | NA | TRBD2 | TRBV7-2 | TGTGCCAGCAGCCCCTCCCCTAGCGGGGCATCCACAGATACGCAGTATTTT | CASSPSPSGASTDTQYF
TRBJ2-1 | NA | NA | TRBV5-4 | TGTGCCAGCAGCTTCCAAAAGGGTACTGGGAGCTCCTACAATGAGCAGTTCTTC | CASSFQKGTGSSYNEQFF
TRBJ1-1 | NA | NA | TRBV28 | TGTGCCAGCGGGGGGGCTTTCTTT | CASGGAFF
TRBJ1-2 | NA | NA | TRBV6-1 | TGTGCCAGCAACCTGGTGGATCTTGGCTACACCTTC | CASNLVDLGYTF
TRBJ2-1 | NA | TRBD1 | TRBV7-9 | TGTGCCAGCAGCACACCCGGGACAGGCTTCAATGAGCAGTTCTTC | CASSTPGTGFNEQFF
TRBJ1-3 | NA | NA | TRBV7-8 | TGTGCCAGCAGCCCAGGATGGCCAGGGTCTGGAAACACCATATATTTT | CASSPGWPGSGNTIYF